This TCR beta chain appears in the sequencing data of a study of T cells in Graves' hyperthyroidism and ophthalmopathy. In the study overall: Peripheral blood specimens were obtained at initial diagnosis, prior to any treatment.

Orbital computed tomography and thyroid ultrasound, together with serum TRAb and thyroxine and clinical symptoms, were used for diagnoses. Germline CDR1 and CDR2: GTSNPN and SVGIG (reference sequence). The V segment lost 8 bases and the J segment 2 bases; nucleotides outside the gene matches: 4. The CDR3 extends over 13 amino acids. Authors of the study amplified TCR beta CDR3 regions from RNA transcripts. Carried out on the TCR CDR3, a first-round RT-PCR used the HTBI primer set. A single record per CDR3 protein comes from TCRdb applying MiXCR to the multiplex PCR reads. The table lists approximately 710,000 distinct CDR3 sequences, 15% to 20% of them singletons. Many counts were recorded for this clonotype.

This sequence joins TRBV30 and TRBJ2-1, with 9 nucleotides matching TRBD1. The sequence was obtained from a man aged 50 to 60 with Graves' hyperthyroidism. The sequencing sample was made of blood. The CDR3 reads CARGQGTYNEQFF. The CDR3 DNA follows: TGTGCCCGCGGACAGGGGACCTACAATGAGCAGTTCTTC.